This TCR beta chain is from a study of T cells in localized non-small cell lung cancer. The study's findings and limits: Median around 56 top-100 tumor clones were shared with paired adjacent lung. The study linked higher blood T cell density to longer overall survival. Tumor samples were not multi-region, leaving intratumor heterogeneity unexcluded. Adjacent uninvolved lung tissue had the highest T cell clonality, exceeding tumor.

Sequenced by immunoSEQ multiplex PCR; TCRdb stores in-frame clones only, minus some. The sample carries 70,000 or so clones, approximately 84% recorded once. V was trimmed by 6 bases and J by 4 bases, leaving 18 bases between them. CDR3 length: 15 residues. The germline gives CDR1 SNHLY, CDR2 FYNNEI. In regard to this clone: The antigen remains unidentified.

The specimen was peripheral blood, collected before any cancer treatment. This sequence originates from a female donor over 55 with stage I lung adenocarcinoma. V usage is TRBV2 and J usage is TRBJ1-2, with D perhaps TRBD1 (5 bases). In nucleotides, the CDR3 is TGTGCCAGCAGCCAAGCCCCAGGGACGACCTATGGCTACACCTTC. Translating gives CASSQAPGTTYGYTF.